This record looks at one TCR beta chain sequence and its context. The antigen it recognizes is unknown. Per-base qualities were not stored, and no clone one base away is much larger. These data are taken from a study of cytomegalovirus exposure and HLA in healthy donors (dated by TCRdb to between 2016 and 2019). In terms of the full investigation: According to a later analysis, one platform produced both the 120 validation repertoires and the 670 or so repertoires of the first cohort. To predict cytomegalovirus infection status, the study combined high-throughput TCR immunosequencing, statistical association of individual TCRs with disease status, and machine learning. The study aimed to test whether signatures of past pathogen exposure could be identified by cataloging public T cell receptors. In addition to the first cohort of approximately 650 subjects, a separate validation cohort of approximately 130 different subjects was used.

The donors belonged to the validation cohort of about 120 subjects, which was separate from the approximately 660-subject first cohort. Broad study findings and their caveats: Of the cluster scores, around 95% were above 0 in a later analysis, which found that TCRs clustered in the first cohort also tended to co-occur in the roughly 130 validation repertoires. A later analysis lacked HLA typing for the validation cohort, so it scored co-occurrence in that cohort across all 120 repertoires. In vitro tests confirmed that a few of the cytomegalovirus-associated TCR beta chains recognize cytomegalovirus antigens. Cytomegalovirus status was reported to be diagnosed by the classifier with high specificity and sensitivity in both the original and validation cohorts. Most TCR sequences were seen in very few donors, while some public TCRs were found in many individuals. The authors suggested that the approach could potentially be extended to other disease states and immunological phenotypes. A total of 164 TCR beta chains were listed by the study as associated with cytomegalovirus.

Between the V and J ends, shortened by 2 bases and 8 bases respectively, the junction contains 12 bases. From the germline V gene, CDR1 is MNHEY and CDR2 is SVGAGI. The CDR3 sequence holds 13 residues, the cysteine and phenylalanine included. Of the read, only the CDR3 DNA is kept; its 39 bases are in frame from base 1. The method behind the library was the immunoSEQ multiplex PCR assay. Regarding the original processing steps: A statistical classification framework was developed to diagnose cytomegalovirus status using the catalog of TCR beta chain sequences. TCRdb carries this immuneACCESS record with in-frame sequences only. Its versions omit some clonotypes, under half of them owing to an unresolved V gene in the studies checked, with the rest unexplained. Clone size and the V and J calls come from that table; the DNA yielded D and trimming. In all, the sample holds tens of thousands of clones, and roughly 95% of those were seen once. The ten largest clonotypes hold approximately 3.3% of the sample.

The chain couples TRBV6-5 to TRBJ1-2; the D gene cannot be resolved reliably. Sample: PBMCs. The clonotype was recovered from a woman between 18 and 29 years old in good health and CMV-seropositive. Read as DNA, the sequence is TGTGCCAGCAGTTACGAGGAACATAAAGGCTACACCTTC. Its protein reads: CASSYEEHKGYTF.